The 16 T cell receptor beta chains below were found in one sample sequenced in a study of blood T cell repertoires in COVID-19. The protocol was immunoSEQ multiplex PCR, while the TCRdb copy is restricted to in-frame clones and leaves out a portion. The sample shows hundreds of thousands of clones, about 87% of them seen only once. Sequencing was done on a sample of PBMCs or T cells enriched from blood (not recorded which). These receptors all stem from a woman in her 50s who had recovered from COVID-19.

The chain carries TRBV27 and TRBJ2-2; a weak D match, TRBD2 (6 bases). Germline V gives CDR1 MNHEY, CDR2 SMNVEV (reference sequence). This CDR3 comprises 16 residues. Trimming shortened V by 5 bases and J by 2 bases, and 15 bases separated the two germline ends. CDR3 nucleotide sequence: TGTGCCAGCAGTCCGAACGGGAGACTCAACACCGGGGAGCTGTTTTTT. Its protein product is CASSPNGRLNTGELFF.

This chain connects TRBV10-3 to TRBJ1-4; the D gene is possibly TRBD1 (6 bases). The CDR3 spans 16 residues. Germline V gene lookup returns CDR1 ENHRY and CDR2 SYGVKD. V lost 5 bases and J 7 bases, leaving 20 bases between the germline ends. The CDR3 nucleotides are TGTGCCATCAGTCAGGGGTTCCGGCAGGGCGGTGAAAAACTGTTTTTT. It translates to CAISQGFRQGGEKLFF.

The rearrangement links TRBV15 to TRBJ2-4; 13 bases align to TRBD2. After removal of 5 bases from V and 3 bases from J, the junction contained 13 bases not matched to a gene. This CDR3 region has 19 residues. CDR1 and CDR2 from the germline V gene are LNHNV and YYDKDF (reference sequence). The CDR3 DNA reads TGTGCCACCAGCCCATCAAGCCAAGGACTAGCGGGAGTCAAAAACATTCAGTACTTC. It specifies CATSPSSQGLAGVKNIQYF.

The chain recombines TRBV3-1 (or the pseudogene TRBV3-2) with TRBJ2-3, with 12 bases lining up with TRBD2. CDR1 and CDR2 from the germline V gene are LGHDT and YNNKEL (reference sequence). CDR3 size: 17 residues. V shed 2 bases and J 0 bases; nucleotides not matched to a gene: 3. The CDR3 bases are TGTGCCAGCAGCCAACTAGGACTAGCGGGAAGCACAGATACGCAGTATTTT. Its translation is CASSQLGLAGSTDTQYF.

The rearrangement uses TRBV19 and TRBJ2-5, with D unclear. The CDR3 sequence is 13 residues long. CDR1 LNHDA and CDR2 SQIVND come from the germline V gene (reference sequence). Trimming cost V 4 bases and J 4 bases, with 10 bases left between them. CDR3 nucleotides: TGTGCCAGTAGTAGAGCTTTTGTAGAGACCCAGTACTTC. Its protein is CASSRAFVETQYF. Looking up the rest from reference TRBV19 and TRBJ2-5 gives the full variable domain: DGGITQSPKYLFRKEGQNVTLSCEQNLNHDAMYWYRQDPGQGLRLIYYSQIVNDFQKGDIAEGYSVSREKKESFPLTVTSAQKNPTAFYLCASSRAFVETQYFGPGTRLLVL.

This rearrangement joins TRBV2 to TRBJ2-3; D possibly corresponds to TRBD2 (5 bases). V was pared by 6 bases and J by 4 bases, with 17 bases between. The length of the CDR3 is 15 residues. Germline V gene sequence: CDR1 SNHLY, CDR2 FYNNEI. CDR3 sequence (DNA): TGTGCCAGCAGGGCCTTAGACTACCCTGCAGATACGCAGTATTTT. Protein product: CASRALDYPADTQYF.

The chain links TRBV9 to TRBJ1-1; weak D call: TRBD1 (5 bases). Germline assignment: CDR1 SGDLS and CDR2 YYNGEE. This CDR3 region has 14 residues. V was trimmed by 1 base and J by 3 bases, leaving 10 bases between them. CDR3: CASSVTRADTEAFF. The CDR3 DNA follows: TGTGCCAGCAGCGTAACCAGGGCCGACACTGAAGCTTTCTTT.

The genes are TRBV27 and TRBJ2-7; TRBD1 agrees at 8 bases. V dropped 2 bases and J dropped 3; count of bases not matched to a gene: 3. The CDR3 totals 14 residues. Germline CDR1 and CDR2: MNHEY and SMNVEV (reference sequence). CDR3 amino acids: CASSLKGTGYEQYF. In DNA form, the CDR3 reads TGTGCCAGCAGTTTAAAGGGGACAGGCTACGAGCAGTACTTC.

V usage is TRBV28 and J usage is TRBJ1-3; D remains unclear. The CDR3 covers 13 residues. V was trimmed by 7 bases and J by 11 bases, leaving 18 bases between them. Germline CDR1 is MDHEN and CDR2 is SYDVKM. The CDR3 region has the DNA TGTGCCAGCACTAATCTTGCGCCCCTCGCCATATATTTT. Protein sequence: CASTNLAPLAIYF.

This chain links TRBV28 with TRBJ1-2; TRBD1 aligns across 7 bases. Per germline, CDR1 MDHEN and CDR2 SYDVKM. V gave up 8 bases and J gave up 7 bases; unmatched junction bases: 13. The CDR3 loop spans 14 amino acids. The DNA of the CDR3 is TGTGCCAGCGAACCGATAGACAGGGTTGTTGGCTACACCTTC. This translates into CASEPIDRVVGYTF.

The V and J genes are TRBV4-3 and TRBJ2-7; D may be TRBD1 (6 bases). CDR1 is LGHNA, CDR2 YSLEER, per germline. Trimming removed 3 bases at V and 4 bases at J, with 10 bases between. The CDR3 totals 13 residues. The CDR3 loop reads CASSHTQGYEQYF. The DNA of the CDR3 is TGCGCCAGCAGCCACACCCAGGGGTACGAGCAGTACTTC.

The chain links TRBV5-1 to TRBJ2-3, with 9 positions matching TRBD2. Germline assignment: CDR1 SGHRS and CDR2 YFSETQ. This CDR3 spans 16 amino acids. Germline trimming cut 4 bases from V and 6 bases from J; bases unmatched to any gene: 12. The CDR3 loop reads CASSQDGGRAMDTQYF. The CDR3 DNA is TGCGCCAGCAGCCAGGACGGCGGGAGGGCCATGGATACGCAGTATTTT.

This sequence joins TRBV28 and TRBJ2-3; 12 bases fit TRBD2. The V segment lost 2 bases and the J segment 3 bases; nucleotides outside the gene matches: 12. Per the germline V gene, CDR1 is MDHEN and CDR2 is SYDVKM. This CDR3 spans 19 amino acids. The CDR3 reads CASSLLTLRTSGNTDTQYF. CDR3 nucleotides: TGTGCCAGCAGTTTACTTACCTTACGGACTAGCGGGAATACAGATACGCAGTATTTT.

The rearrangement uses TRBV5-5 and TRBJ2-3; possibly TRBD1 for D (7 bases). V was trimmed by 3 bases and J by 0 bases, leaving 17 bases between them. CDR3 length: 17 amino acids. Germline V gene sequence: CDR1 SGHKS, CDR2 YYEKEE (reference sequence). CDR3 residues: CASSYPPGGLSTDTQYF. Here the CDR3 DNA reads TGTGCCAGCAGCTACCCACCAGGGGGGCTAAGCACAGATACGCAGTATTTT. The entire variable domain, with the rest obtained from reference TRBV5-5 and TRBJ2-3, is as follows: DAGVTQSPTHLIKTRGQQVTLRCSPISGHKSVSWYQQVLGQGPQFIFQYYEKEERGRGNFPDRFSARQFPNYSSELNVNALLLGDSALYLCASSYPPGGLSTDTQYFGPGTRLTVL.

The chain couples TRBV19 to TRBJ2-3, with D maybe TRBD1 (5 bases). The germline V and J ends were trimmed by 3 bases and 5 bases, with 12 bases remaining between them. This CDR3 contains 14 residues. Germline lookup yields CDR1 LNHDA and CDR2 SQIVND (reference sequence). This CDR3 reads CASSIQAQGDTQYF. The CDR3 DNA is TGTGCCAGTAGTATTCAGGCGCAGGGAGATACGCAGTATTTT.

This sequence joins TRBV6-6 and TRBJ2-7, with D possibly being TRBD1 (5 bases). CDR3 length equals 14 residues. V shed 6 bases and J shed 6 bases, with 18 bases lying between them. CDR1 MNHNY and CDR2 SVGAGI come from the germline V gene (reference sequence). CDR3 coding DNA: TGTGCCAGCAGCCTCCTGGAGACAGTGGGCGAGCAGTACTTC. Its protein product is CASSLLETVGEQYF.